These 23 T cell receptor beta chains were sequenced from one sample in a study of regulatory T cells in long-lasting Graves disease listed by TCRdb under 2021. This specimen's time point label, per the study, means: persistent/refractory GD, antithyroid drugs over 5 years with positive TRAb. For both TCR sequencing and RNA sequencing, RNA was extracted from PBMCs using TRIzol. Receptor amplification or capture employed multiplex PCR. The sample was run on an Illumina HiSeq 4000. To build TCR beta libraries, CDR3 regions were amplified by Arm-PCR using iRepertoire HTBI primers. The public reads were run again by TCRdb, first through fastp at Q25 and then through MiXCR, and only productive beta chains were kept. Identical CDR3 proteins give one entry, which carries the most common genes and DNA. This sample gives about 470,000 distinct CDR3 sequences in total; around 21% of them show up just once. The ten largest make up over 7.5% of the sample.

Sequences were derived from peripheral blood mononuclear cells (PBMCs), sampled when the disease was refractory, from a patient treated with antithyroid drugs. The receptor source for this set is a female donor with Graves disease.

Note on this clonotype: An end of the junction does not agree with germline; a read error may underlie this. This chain connects TRBV7-9 to TRBJ1-6; the D gene is possibly TRBD1 (5 bases). From germline, CDR1 is SEHNR and CDR2 FQNEAQ (reference sequence). The CDR3 runs 19 residues. The CDR3 spells CASTLTRQSPSSYNSPLHF. The CDR3 DNA is TGTGCCAGCACCTTAACTCGACAGTCACCCAGCTCCTATAATTCACCCCTCCACTTT.

This clonotype was found a few times. The rearrangement links TRBV13 to TRBJ2-3, with 14 bases aligning to TRBD2. The CDR3 length is 16 residues. Germline V gene data show CDR1 as PRHDT and CDR2 as FYEKMQ (reference sequence). V trimming: 1 base; J trimming: 9 bases; junction bases outside the gene matches: 6. Written as DNA, the CDR3 is TGTGCCAGCAGCTTAGCCTCGGGACTAGCGGGAGAAACGCAGTATTTT. It is translated as CASSLASGLAGETQYF.

This clonotype was detected many times. The chain couples TRBV28 to TRBJ2-7; 8 positions agree with TRBD2. Germline-derived CDR1 and CDR2 are MDHEN and SYDVKM. V shed 6 bases, J shed 3 bases, and the junction held 10 bases outside the gene matches. This CDR3 is 15 amino acids long. The CDR3 protein is CASRTRAGVYYEQYF. The CDR3 bases are TGTGCCAGCAGGACCAGAGCGGGAGTCTACTACGAGCAGTACTTC.

The chain joins TRBV12-3 or TRBV12-4 to TRBJ1-5, with 10 bases that match TRBD1. After removal of 5 bases from V and 6 bases from J, the junction contained 13 bases not matched to a gene. The CDR3 contains 17 residues. The CDR3 protein is CASSRSGTGEMSQPQHF. CDR3 bases: TGTGCCAGCAGTCGGTCCGGGACAGGGGAAATGAGTCAGCCCCAGCATTTT.

This clonotype was recorded many times. The chain has TRBV2 and TRBJ2-2; 8 bases line up with TRBD1. The germline CDR1 and CDR2 sequences are SNHLY and FYNNEI. Unmatched junction bases numbered 7, after V lost 8 bases and J lost 5 bases. The CDR3 is 14 residues long. The CDR3: CASRQGSSTGELFF. Written as DNA, the CDR3 is TGTGCCAGCCGACAGGGGTCAAGTACCGGGGAGCTGTTTTTT.

This clonotype was found many times. This chain joins TRBV12-3 or TRBV12-4 and TRBJ2-2; 8 bases agree with TRBD2. J gave up 5 bases and V 6 bases, and 8 bases lay outside the gene matches. The CDR3 sequence is 15 residues long. CDR3 sequence reads: CASRALAGQTGELFF. CDR3 coding DNA: TGTGCCAGCAGAGCCCTAGCGGGTCAAACCGGGGAGCTGTTTTTT.

This clonotype turned up a few times. The chain joins TRBV6-1 to TRBJ2-7; TRBD1 aligns across 8 bases. Unmatched junction bases numbered 12, after V lost 10 bases and J lost 7 bases. The germline V gene encodes CDR1 MNHNS and CDR2 SASEGT. CDR3 length equals 13 residues. The CDR3, as DNA: TGTGCCACCAAAGCAGGGGGCGGACGTGAGCAGTACTTC. Translation: CATKAGGGREQYF.

This clonotype was picked up many times. V usage is TRBV7-9 and J usage is TRBJ1-2; D gene uncertain. The CDR3 is 14 amino acids. Looked up from germline, CDR1 is SEHNR and CDR2 is FQNEAQ (reference sequence). Trimming stripped 7 bases from V and 3 bases from J, with 15 bases between. CDR3 sequence: CASTLVGLDYGYTF. The DNA for the CDR3 is TGTGCCAGCACCTTGGTCGGGCTCGACTATGGCTACACCTTC.

Only a few counts were recorded for this clonotype. The chain has TRBV18 and TRBJ2-5, with 13 bases identical to TRBD2. V was clipped by 5 bases and J by 5 bases; unmatched bases: 11. The CDR3 runs to 17 residues. Germline CDR1 and CDR2: KGHSH and LQKENI. The DNA of the CDR3 is TGTGCCAGCTCATCCGTCCCGGGACTAGCGGGATATGAGACCCAGTACTTC. Translation: CASSSVPGLAGYETQYF.

Ten or more counts support this clonotype. The V and J genes are TRBV20-1 and TRBJ2-7; D might be TRBD1 or TRBD2, each matching 6 bases. Germline CDR1 reads DFQATT; CDR2 reads SNEGSKA (reference sequence). V lost 0 bases, J lost 1 base, and 13 bases lay in between. The CDR3 covers 15 residues. DNA for the CDR3: TGCAGTGCTAGAGATCTCCGGAGGGGGTCCTACGAGCAGTACTTC. It yields the protein CSARDLRRGSYEQYF.

This clonotype was seen ten or more times. The gene calls are TRBV12-3 or TRBV12-4 and TRBJ1-2, with D tentatively TRBD1 (5 bases). The germline V and J ends were trimmed by 5 bases and 0 bases, with 13 bases remaining between them. This CDR3 contains 15 residues. CDR3 residues: CASSPTRTTNYGYTF. CDR3 nucleotide sequence: TGTGCCAGCAGTCCAACTCGGACAACTAACTATGGCTACACCTTC.

In its sample, this clonotype was seen many times. V and J are TRBV3-1 and TRBJ2-5; D call uncertain. The length of the CDR3 is 14 residues. V was pared by 1 base and J by 5 bases, with 11 bases between. In germline, CDR1 is LGHDT, CDR2 YNNKEL (reference sequence). The CDR3 nucleotides are TGTGCCAGCAGCCAAGGCCGACGTGGGGAGACCCAGTACTTC. It specifies CASSQGRRGETQYF.

The chain employs TRBV3-1 and TRBJ2-4; 8 bases map to TRBD1. V dropped 4 bases and J dropped 3; count of bases not matched to a gene: 8. This CDR3 has 16 amino acids. The V gene's germline CDR1 is LGHDT and CDR2 YNNKEL (reference sequence). The CDR3 reads CASSPHRGSGKNIQYF. As DNA, the CDR3 is TGTGCCAGCAGCCCTCACAGGGGGTCGGGCAAAAACATTCAGTACTTC.

A few counts support this clonotype. The rearrangement links TRBV7-2 to TRBJ2-2; 7 nucleotides match TRBD2. CDR3 size: 19 residues. V shed 1 base, J shed 0 bases, and the junction held 11 bases outside the gene matches. CDR1 SGHTA and CDR2 FQGNSA come from the germline V gene. The CDR3 DNA reads as TGTGCCAGCAGCTTAGAGAGGCCTAGCGGAACGGCGAACACCGGGGAGCTGTTTTTT. It specifies CASSLERPSGTANTGELFF.

This clonotype was detected a few times. The chain uses TRBV10-3 and TRBJ1-1; D gene uncertain. Germline loops: CDR1 ENHRY, CDR2 SYGVKD. There are 11 residues in the CDR3. V gave up 8 bases and J gave up 4 bases, with 8 bases separating them. This CDR3 reads CAIGPGTEAFF. The CDR3 DNA is TGTGCCATCGGACCGGGCACTGAAGCTTTCTTT.

This clonotype was detected ten times or more. This chain links TRBV5-1 with TRBJ2-7, with D tentatively TRBD2 (7 bases). The germline V gene encodes CDR1 SGHRS and CDR2 YFSETQ. The CDR3 consists of 14 residues. Trimming cost V 0 bases and J 2 bases, with 9 bases left between them. CDR3 sequence: CASSLEGGTYEQYF. DNA of the CDR3: TGCGCCAGCAGCTTGGAGGGGGGGACCTACGAGCAGTACTTC.

This clonotype appeared many times. The CDR3 loop reads CASRVQGAYEQYF. In DNA form, the CDR3 reads TGTGCCAGCAGAGTTCAGGGAGCCTACGAGCAGTACTTC. V and J are TRBV6-1 and TRBJ2-7, with D perhaps assigned TRBD1 or TRBD2 (5 bases each). Germline values: CDR1 MNHNS, CDR2 SASEGT. V was trimmed by 6 bases and J by 2 bases, leaving 11 bases between them. There are 13 residues in the CDR3.

The V call is TRBV20-1, the J call TRBJ2-7; perhaps TRBD1 as D (5 bases). Germline assignment: CDR1 DFQATT and CDR2 SNEGSKA (reference sequence). This CDR3 is 13 amino acids long. Trimming removed 0 bases at V and 6 bases at J, with 12 bases between. The CDR3 reads CSARDHRHGEQYF. The CDR3 bases are TGCAGTGCTAGAGATCACAGGCACGGCGAGCAGTACTTC.

CDR3 loop: CASRGRTQTGELFF. The CDR3 region has the DNA TGCGCCAGCAGAGGAAGGACTCAAACCGGGGAGCTGTTTTTT. The chain uses TRBV4-1 and TRBJ2-2, with D perhaps matching TRBD2 (5 bases). The V gene lost 6 bases and the J gene lost 5 bases, with 13 bases spanning the gap. This CDR3 has 14 amino acids. Germline CDR1 MGHRA, CDR2 YSYEKL.

This clonotype was counted only a few times. The rearrangement uses TRBV18 and TRBJ2-1, with 7 positions matching TRBD1. With V trimmed by 1 base and J by 5 bases, 5 bases remained unmatched. The germline gives CDR1 KGHSH, CDR2 LQKENI. The CDR3 runs to 15 residues. Here the CDR3 DNA reads TGTGCCAGCTCACCACTGAGACAGGGAGACAATGAGCAGTTCTTC. Amino acid sequence: CASSPLRQGDNEQFF.

This clonotype was seen ten or more times. The chain has TRBV6-2 or TRBV6-3 and TRBJ1-1; D remains unclear. Germline CDR1 is MNHEY and CDR2 is SVGEGT. V was clipped by 5 bases and J by 1 base, with 8 bases between them. CDR3 length equals 13 residues. The CDR3 nucleotides read TGTGCCAGCAGTGAGGACGGGAACACTGAAGCTTTCTTT. This translates into CASSEDGNTEAFF.

In regard to this clonotype: This could be a read error, since a much larger clone is one nucleotide away. The gene calls are TRBV30 and TRBJ2-5; D gene uncertain. The germline gives CDR1 GTSNPN, CDR2 SVGIG (reference sequence). CDR3 length: 13 amino acids. V was clipped by 2 bases and J by 5 bases, with 12 bases between them. The CDR3 reads CAWSIPPLETQYF. For the CDR3, the DNA is TGTGCCTGGAGTATTCCCCCCCTGGAGACCCAGTACTTC.

The chain recombines TRBV6-5 with TRBJ2-7; 7 nucleotides match TRBD2. V lost 3 bases to trimming and J lost 0 bases; unmatched junction nucleotides: 2. The CDR3 loop spans 14 amino acids. Germline CDR1 MNHEY, CDR2 SVGAGI. The CDR3 DNA is TGTGCCAGCAGTTATGGGACTAACTCCTACGAGCAGTACTTC. It codes for CASSYGTNSYEQYF.